The rows below give T cell receptor beta chains drawn from one sample of a study of T cell repertoires in cytomegalovirus infection. Each CDR3 protein is one row after TCRdb ran MiXCR on the reads. Among about 530,000 distinct CDR3 sequences listed, 26% were seen once. The sample taken for sequencing was PBMCs. The receptor set was obtained from a human donor in good health (CMV status not recorded). Some clones in this sample may be carry-over from other donors' samples. CDR3s include the opening cysteine and the closing phenylalanine or tryptophan. The D gene is left open where the match is weak. Part of the rows lack a size; the others show once, few, many or a class for expanded clones.

cdr3_nt cdr3_aa d_call j_call clone_size v_call
TGTGCCAGCAGCTTATTACTCAGCTCCTACAATGAGCAGTTCTTC CASSLLLSSYNEQFF NA TRBJ2-1 NA TRBV11-1
TGTGCCAGCACCAAGAGAGGCGTAAATGAGCAGTTCTTC CASTKRGVNEQFF NA TRBJ2-1 many TRBV7-2
TGTGCCAGCAGCCTCGGAAGACAGGGTAAAGGAAACACCATATATTTT CASSLGRQGKGNTIYF TRBD1 TRBJ1-3 NA TRBV9
TGCGCCAGCAGTCTAGCGGGACAGCCAAACCATGAGCAGTTCTTC CASSLAGQPNHEQFF TRBD2 TRBJ2-1 NA TRBV5-1
TGTGCCAGCGGGGCTCAAGAGACCCAGTACTTC CASGAQETQYF NA TRBJ2-5 NA TRBV28
TGTGCCAGCAGCTACCTAGCGGATCCCGAGCAGTACTTC CASSYLADPEQYF TRBD2 TRBJ2-7 many TRBV7-2
TGTGCCATCAGTGACCAGGGGGCGCCTGGCTACACCTTC CAISDQGAPGYTF TRBD1 TRBJ1-2 NA TRBV10-3
TGTGCCAGCAGCTTAACCCGTACAGGAAGCACAGATACGCAGTATTTT CASSLTRTGSTDTQYF NA TRBJ2-3 NA TRBV7-3
TGTGCCACCAGTGATTCTAGCGCGAGTCGATACAATGAGCAGTTCTTC CATSDSSASRYNEQFF NA TRBJ2-1 NA TRBV24-1
TGTGCCAGCAGGGAACGGGGCATTGGCTATGGCTACACCTTC CASRERGIGYGYTF NA TRBJ1-2 NA TRBV5-6
TGTGCCAGTAGAACGACCCCTACAGTCGTTGGGGATACGCAGTATTTT CASRTTPTVVGDTQYF NA TRBJ2-3 few TRBV19
TGTGCCAGCAGCTTAGGCTTTGAAGCTTTCTTT CASSLGFEAFF NA TRBJ1-1 NA TRBV11-2
TGCAGTGCCCCCCGGCCGAGTGGGGCCAACGTCCTGACTTTC CSAPRPSGANVLTF NA TRBJ2-6 few TRBV20-1
TGTGCCAGCAGTTTCGCAGGGGGCCGATCACCCCTCCACTTT CASSFAGGRSPLHF TRBD1 TRBJ1-6 NA TRBV12-3/TRBV12-4
TGTGCCAGCAGCCAAGGAAGGTACACTGAAGCTTTCTTT CASSQGRYTEAFF NA TRBJ1-1 few TRBV14
TGTGCCAGCACCACCCGTGGTGTGCAGTATTTT CASTTRGVQYF NA TRBJ2-3 many TRBV7-2
TGCAGTGCGCAAAGTAGGGGGAGAGATACGCAGTATTTT CSAQSRGRDTQYF NA TRBJ2-3 NA TRBV20-1
TGCAGTGCTAGGGGAAAGACAGGGAAGTACACTGAAGCTTTCTTT CSARGKTGKYTEAFF TRBD1 TRBJ1-1 once TRBV20-1
TGCGCCAGCAGCTTGGTAGTGCCCGGGCCAGATACGCAGTATTTT CASSLVVPGPDTQYF NA TRBJ2-3 NA TRBV5-1